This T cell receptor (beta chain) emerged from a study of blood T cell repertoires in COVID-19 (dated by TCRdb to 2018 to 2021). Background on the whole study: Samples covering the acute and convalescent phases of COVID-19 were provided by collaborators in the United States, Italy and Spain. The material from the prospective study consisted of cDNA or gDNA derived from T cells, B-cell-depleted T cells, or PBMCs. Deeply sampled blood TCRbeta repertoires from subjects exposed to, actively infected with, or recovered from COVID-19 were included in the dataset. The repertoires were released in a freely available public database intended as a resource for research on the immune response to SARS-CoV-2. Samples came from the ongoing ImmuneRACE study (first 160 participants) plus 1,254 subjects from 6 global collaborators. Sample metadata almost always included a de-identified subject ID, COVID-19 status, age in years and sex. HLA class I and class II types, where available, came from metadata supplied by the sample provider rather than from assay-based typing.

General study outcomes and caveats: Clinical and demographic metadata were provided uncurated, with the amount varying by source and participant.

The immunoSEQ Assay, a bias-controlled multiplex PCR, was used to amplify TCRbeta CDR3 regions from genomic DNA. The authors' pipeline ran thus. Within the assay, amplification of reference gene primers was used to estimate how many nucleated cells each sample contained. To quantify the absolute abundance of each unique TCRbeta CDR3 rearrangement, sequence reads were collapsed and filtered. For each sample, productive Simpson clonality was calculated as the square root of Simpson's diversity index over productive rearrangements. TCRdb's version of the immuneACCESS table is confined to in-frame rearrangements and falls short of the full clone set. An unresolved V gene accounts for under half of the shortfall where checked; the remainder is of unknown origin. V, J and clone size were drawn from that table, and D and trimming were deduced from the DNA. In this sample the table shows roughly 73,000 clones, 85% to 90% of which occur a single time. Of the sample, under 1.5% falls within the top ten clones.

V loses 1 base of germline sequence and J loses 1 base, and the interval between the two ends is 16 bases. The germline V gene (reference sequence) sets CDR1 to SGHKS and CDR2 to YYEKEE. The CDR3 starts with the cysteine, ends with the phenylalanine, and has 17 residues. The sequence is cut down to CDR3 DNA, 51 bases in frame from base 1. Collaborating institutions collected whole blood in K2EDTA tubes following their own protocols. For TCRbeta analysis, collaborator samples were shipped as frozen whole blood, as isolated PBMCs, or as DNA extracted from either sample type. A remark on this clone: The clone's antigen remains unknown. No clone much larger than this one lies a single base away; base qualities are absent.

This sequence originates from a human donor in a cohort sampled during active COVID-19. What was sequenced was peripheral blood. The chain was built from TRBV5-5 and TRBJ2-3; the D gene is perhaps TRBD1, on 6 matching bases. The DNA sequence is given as TGTGCCAGCAGCTTGACGGACAGCCGGGCAGGCACAGATACGCAGTATTTT. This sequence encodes CASSLTDSRAGTDTQYF.